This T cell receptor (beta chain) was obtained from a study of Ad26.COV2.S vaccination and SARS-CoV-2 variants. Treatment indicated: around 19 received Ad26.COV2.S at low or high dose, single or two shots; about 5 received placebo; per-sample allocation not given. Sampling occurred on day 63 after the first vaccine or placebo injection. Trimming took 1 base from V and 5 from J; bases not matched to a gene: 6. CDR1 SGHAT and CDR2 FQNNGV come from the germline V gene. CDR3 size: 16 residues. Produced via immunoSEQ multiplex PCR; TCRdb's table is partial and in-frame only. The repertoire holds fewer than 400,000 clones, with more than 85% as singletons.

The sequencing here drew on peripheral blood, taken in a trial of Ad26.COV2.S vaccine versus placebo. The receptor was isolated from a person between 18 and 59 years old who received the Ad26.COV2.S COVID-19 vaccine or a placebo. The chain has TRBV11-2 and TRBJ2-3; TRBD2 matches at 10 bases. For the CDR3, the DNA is TGTGCCAGCAGCTTAGCCCCGGGACTAGCGTTAGATACGCAGTATTTT. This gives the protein CASSLAPGLALDTQYF.